This T cell receptor (beta chain) was recorded in a study of blood T cell repertoires in COVID-19. Some clones are missing from TCRdb's copy, which holds only in-frame ones; the method was immunoSEQ multiplex PCR. The sample has approximately 90,000 clones; roughly three quarters are singletons. The sequenced material came from peripheral blood. This TCR derives from a human donor in a cohort sampled during active COVID-19.

CDR3 DNA: TGTGCCAGCAGCTTAACGGGGGACTCCTACAATGAGCAGTTCTTC. Translated, it gives CASSLTGDSYNEQFF. V usage is TRBV11-2 and J usage is TRBJ2-1; a weak D match, TRBD2 (6 bases). The germline gives CDR1 SGHAT, CDR2 FQNNGV. CDR3 length: 15 residues. Trimming took off 2 bases at V and 0 bases at J, with 8 bases between the two ends.